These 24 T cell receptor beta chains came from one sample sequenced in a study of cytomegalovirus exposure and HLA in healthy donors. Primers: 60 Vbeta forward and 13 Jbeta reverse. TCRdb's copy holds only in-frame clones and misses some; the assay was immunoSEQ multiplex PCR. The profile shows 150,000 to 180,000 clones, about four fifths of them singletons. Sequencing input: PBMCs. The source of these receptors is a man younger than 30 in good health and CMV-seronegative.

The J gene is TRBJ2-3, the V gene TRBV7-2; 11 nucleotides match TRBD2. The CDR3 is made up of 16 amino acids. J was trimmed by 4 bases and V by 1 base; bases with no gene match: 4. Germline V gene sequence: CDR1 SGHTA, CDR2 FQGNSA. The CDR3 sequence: CASSLVFSGGADTQYF. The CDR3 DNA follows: TGTGCCAGCAGCTTAGTATTTAGCGGGGGGGCAGATACGCAGTATTTT.

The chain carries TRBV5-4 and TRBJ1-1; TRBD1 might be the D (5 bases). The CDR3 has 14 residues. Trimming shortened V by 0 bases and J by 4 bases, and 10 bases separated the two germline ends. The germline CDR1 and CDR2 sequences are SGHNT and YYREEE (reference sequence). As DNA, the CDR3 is TGTGCCAGCAGCTTGGCAGGGCCCTTCACTGAAGCTTTCTTT. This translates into CASSLAGPFTEAFF.

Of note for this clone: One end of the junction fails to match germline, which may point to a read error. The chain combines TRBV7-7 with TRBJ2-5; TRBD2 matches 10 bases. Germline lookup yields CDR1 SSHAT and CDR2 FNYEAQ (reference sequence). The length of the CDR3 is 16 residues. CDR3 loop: CASSLYPSGSQETQYF. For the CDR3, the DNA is TGTGCTAGCAGCTTATACCCTAGCGGGAGCCAAGAGACCCAGTACTTC.

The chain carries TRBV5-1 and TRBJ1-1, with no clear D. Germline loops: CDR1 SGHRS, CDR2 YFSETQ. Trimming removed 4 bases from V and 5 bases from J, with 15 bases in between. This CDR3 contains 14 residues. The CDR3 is CASSQAGGGTEAFF. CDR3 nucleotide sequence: TGCGCCAGCAGCCAGGCCGGTGGAGGGACTGAAGCTTTCTTT.

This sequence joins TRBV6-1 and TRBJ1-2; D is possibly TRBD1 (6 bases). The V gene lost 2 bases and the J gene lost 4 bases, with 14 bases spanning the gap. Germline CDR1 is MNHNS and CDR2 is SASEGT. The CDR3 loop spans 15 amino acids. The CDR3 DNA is TGTGCCAGCAGTGAAAAGGACAGTCGAGGCTATGGCTACACCTTC. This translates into CASSEKDSRGYGYTF.

Here the CDR3 DNA reads TGTGCCAGCAGCCCCCAGGGGCTTGGCTATGGCTACACCTTC. This encodes CASSPQGLGYGYTF. V gene TRBV9 combines with J gene TRBJ1-2, with TRBD1 as a possible D gene (6 bases). Per the germline V gene, CDR1 is SGDLS and CDR2 is YYNGEE. With 4 bases removed from V and 4 bases from J, the gap between germline ends came to 14 bases. The CDR3 loop spans 14 amino acids.

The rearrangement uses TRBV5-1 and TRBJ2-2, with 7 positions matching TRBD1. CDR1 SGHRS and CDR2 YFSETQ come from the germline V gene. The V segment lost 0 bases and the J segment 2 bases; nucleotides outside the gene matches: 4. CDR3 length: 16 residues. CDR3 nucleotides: TGCGCCAGCAGCTTGGGGGACAGCCGTAACACCGGGGAGCTGTTTTTT. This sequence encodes CASSLGDSRNTGELFF.

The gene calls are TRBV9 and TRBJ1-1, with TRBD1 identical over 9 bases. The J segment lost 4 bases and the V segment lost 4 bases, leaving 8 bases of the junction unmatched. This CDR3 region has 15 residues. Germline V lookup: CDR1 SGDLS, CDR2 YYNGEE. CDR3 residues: CASSPYGQGRTEAFF. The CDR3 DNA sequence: TGTGCCAGCAGCCCATACGGACAGGGGCGCACTGAAGCTTTCTTT.

The CDR3 spells CASAETSGEWDTQYF. The CDR3 DNA is TGTGCCAGCGCAGAGACTAGCGGGGAATGGGATACGCAGTATTTT. The V and J genes are TRBV18 and TRBJ2-3; 11 bases agree with TRBD2. The V gene end was trimmed by 8 bases and the J gene end by 6 bases; junction bases not matched to a gene: 10. This CDR3 has 15 amino acids. Germline lookup yields CDR1 KGHSH and CDR2 LQKENI.

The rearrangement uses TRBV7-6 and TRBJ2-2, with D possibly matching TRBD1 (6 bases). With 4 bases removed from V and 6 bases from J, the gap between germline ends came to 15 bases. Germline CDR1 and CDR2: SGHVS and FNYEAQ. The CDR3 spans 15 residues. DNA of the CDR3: TGTGCCAGCAGCTATACAGGGCACGGGGCCGGGGAGCTGTTTTTT. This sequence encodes CASSYTGHGAGELFF.

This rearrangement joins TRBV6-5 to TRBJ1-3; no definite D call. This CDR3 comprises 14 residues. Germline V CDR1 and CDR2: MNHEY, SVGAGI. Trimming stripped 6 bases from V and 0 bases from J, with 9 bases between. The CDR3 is CASSPLHSGNTIYF. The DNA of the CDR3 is TGTGCCAGCAGCCCACTACACTCTGGAAACACCATATATTTT.

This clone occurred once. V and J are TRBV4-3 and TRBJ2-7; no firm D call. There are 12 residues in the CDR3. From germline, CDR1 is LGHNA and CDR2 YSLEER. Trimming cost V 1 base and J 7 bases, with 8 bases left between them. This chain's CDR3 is CASSQGPGEQYF. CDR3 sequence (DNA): TGCGCCAGCAGCCAAGGGCCCGGGGAGCAGTACTTC.

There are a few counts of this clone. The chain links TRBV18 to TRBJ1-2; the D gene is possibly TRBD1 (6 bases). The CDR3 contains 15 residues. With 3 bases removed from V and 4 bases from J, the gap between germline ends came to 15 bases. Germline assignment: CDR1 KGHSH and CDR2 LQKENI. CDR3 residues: CASSPDRGGLYGYTF. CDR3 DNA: TGTGCCAGCTCACCGGATCGGGGGGGCCTCTATGGCTACACCTTC. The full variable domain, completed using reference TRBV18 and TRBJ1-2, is NAGVMQNPRHLVRRRGQEARLRCSPMKGHSHVYWYRQLPEEGLKFMVYLQKENIIDESGMPKERFSAEFPKEGPSILRIQQVVRGDSAAYFCASSPDRGGLYGYTFGSGTRLTVV.

The CDR3 bases are TGTGCCAGCAGCCGAGCGGGGGCGCCGTCGGATACGCAGTATTTT. As protein: CASSRAGAPSDTQYF. The rearrangement links TRBV9 to TRBJ2-3; 8 bases fit TRBD2. The CDR3 runs to 15 residues. The ends lost 4 bases at V and 6 bases at J; junction bases unmatched: 10. Germline loops: CDR1 SGDLS, CDR2 YYNGEE.

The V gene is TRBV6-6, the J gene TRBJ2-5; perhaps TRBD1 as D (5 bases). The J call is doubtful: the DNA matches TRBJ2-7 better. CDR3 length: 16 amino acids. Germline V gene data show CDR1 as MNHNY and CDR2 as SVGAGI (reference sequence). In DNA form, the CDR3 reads TGTGCCAGCAGTTACGACTCGACAGCCAGCTCCTACGAGCAGTACTTC. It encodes CASSYDSTASSYEQYF.

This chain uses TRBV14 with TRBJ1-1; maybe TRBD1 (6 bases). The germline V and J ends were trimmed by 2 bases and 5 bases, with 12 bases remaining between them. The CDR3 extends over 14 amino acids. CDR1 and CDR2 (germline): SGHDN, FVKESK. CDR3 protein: CASSQSRGRTEAFF. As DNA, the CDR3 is TGTGCCAGCAGCCAATCCAGGGGAAGGACTGAAGCTTTCTTT. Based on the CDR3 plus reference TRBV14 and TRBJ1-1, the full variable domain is EAGVTQFPSHSVIEKGQTVTLRCDPISGHDNLYWYRRVMGKEIKFLLHFVKESKQDESGMPNNRFLAERTGGTYSTLKVQPAELEDSGVYFCASSQSRGRTEAFFGQGTRLTVV.

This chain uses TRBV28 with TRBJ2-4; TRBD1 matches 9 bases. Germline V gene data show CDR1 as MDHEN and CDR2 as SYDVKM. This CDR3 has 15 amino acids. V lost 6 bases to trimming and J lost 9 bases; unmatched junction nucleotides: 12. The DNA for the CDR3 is TGTGCCAGCAGCTCGGACAGGGGACGGATTGGCATTCAGTACTTC. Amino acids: CASSSDRGRIGIQYF.

In nucleotides, the CDR3 is TGTGCCAGCAGTGAGTCGGGTCGGGGAAACACCATATATTTT. Residues: CASSESGRGNTIYF. The chain is built from TRBV6-1 and TRBJ1-3, with unresolved D. The V end was cut by 3 bases, the J end by 4 bases, with 10 bases between. The length of the CDR3 is 14 residues. CDR1 is MNHNS, CDR2 SASEGT, per germline.

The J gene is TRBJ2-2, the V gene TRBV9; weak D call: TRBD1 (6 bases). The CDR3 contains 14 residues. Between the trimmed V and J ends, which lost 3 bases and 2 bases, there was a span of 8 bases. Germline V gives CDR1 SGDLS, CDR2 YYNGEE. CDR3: CASSAGTNTGELFF. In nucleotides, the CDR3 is TGTGCCAGCAGCGCAGGGACAAACACCGGGGAGCTGTTTTTT.

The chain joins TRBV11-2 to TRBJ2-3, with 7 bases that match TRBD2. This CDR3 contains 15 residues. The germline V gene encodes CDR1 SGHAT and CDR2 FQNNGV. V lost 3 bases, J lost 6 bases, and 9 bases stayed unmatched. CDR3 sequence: CASSLVGGNPDTQYF. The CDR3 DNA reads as TGTGCCAGCAGCTTGGTCGGGGGGAACCCGGATACGCAGTATTTT.

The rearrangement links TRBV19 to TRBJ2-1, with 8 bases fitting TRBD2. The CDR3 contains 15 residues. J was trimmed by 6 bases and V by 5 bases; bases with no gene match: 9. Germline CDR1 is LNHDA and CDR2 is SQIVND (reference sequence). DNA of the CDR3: TGTGCCAGTAGTCTTTTAGCGGGGAGATTCAATGAGCAGTTCTTC. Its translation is CASSLLAGRFNEQFF.

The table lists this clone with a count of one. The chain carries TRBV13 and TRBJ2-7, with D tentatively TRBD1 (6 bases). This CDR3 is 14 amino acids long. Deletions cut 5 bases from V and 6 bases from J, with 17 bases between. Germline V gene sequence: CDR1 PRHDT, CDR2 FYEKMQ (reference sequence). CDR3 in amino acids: CASSPPITGIEQYF. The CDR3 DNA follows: TGTGCCAGCAGCCCCCCTATTACAGGGATCGAGCAGTACTTC.

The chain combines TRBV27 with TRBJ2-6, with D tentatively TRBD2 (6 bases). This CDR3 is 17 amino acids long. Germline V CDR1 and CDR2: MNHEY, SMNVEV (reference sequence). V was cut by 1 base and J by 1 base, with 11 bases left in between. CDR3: CASSLYGAGSGANVLTF. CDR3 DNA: TGTGCCAGCAGTTTATACGGGGCGGGGTCTGGGGCCAACGTCCTGACTTTC.

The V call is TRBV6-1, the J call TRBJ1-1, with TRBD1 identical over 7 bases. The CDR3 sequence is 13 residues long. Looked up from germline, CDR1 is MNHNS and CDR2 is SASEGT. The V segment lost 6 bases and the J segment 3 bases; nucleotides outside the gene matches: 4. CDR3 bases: TGTGCCAGCAGGAGGGACAGCTACACTGAAGCTTTCTTT. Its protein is CASRRDSYTEAFF.